The 17 T cell receptor beta chains in this list originate from one sample, sequenced in a study of T cell clonality in common variable immunodeficiency (dated by TCRdb to about 2015). For these TCRs, the target antigens are not known. Library construction relied on the immunoSEQ multiplex PCR assay. TCRdb stores this immuneACCESS table with in-frame sequences only. Part of the clones is absent; in the studies checked, under half of the shortfall reflects unresolved V genes, and no reason is known for the rest. This sample holds tens of thousands of clones in total, without any singletons. In total, the top ten clones hold approximately 2% of the sample. What the work shows at the level of the full study, not this receptor alone: CVID TCRbeta sequences reportedly showed fewer deletions and N-nucleotide insertions and lacked highly modified clones with 13 or more V deletions.

Sequenced material: peripheral blood mononuclear cells. These receptors were obtained from a human donor with common variable immunodeficiency.

This clone showed up many times. The missing CDR3 end, 3 residues past where the read stops, is filled in from the germline J gene. This chain uses TRBV5-5 with TRBJ2-7; 11 nucleotides agree with TRBD1. CDR3 length: 15 amino acids. V trimming: 4 bases; J trimming: 2 bases; junction bases outside the gene matches: 5. The germline CDR1 and CDR2 sequences are SGHKS and YYEKEE (reference sequence). The DNA read from the CDR3 is TGTGCCAGCAGCCTCGGGACAGGGGGGACCTACGAG. It encodes CASSLGTGGTYE. The entire CDR3 sequence reads CASSLGTGGTYEQYF. Supplemented by reference TRBV5-5 and TRBJ2-7, the full variable domain reads DAGVTQSPTHLIKTRGQQVTLRCSPISGHKSVSWYQQVLGQGPQFIFQYYEKEERGRGNFPDRFSARQFPNYSSELNVNALLLGDSALYLCASSLGTGGTYEQYFGPGTRLTVT.

This clone has at least ten counts. The CDR3 bases that were read are TGTGCTAGTGGTTTGGACCGGGACAGAAGCCCTGGG. Residues: CASGLDRDRSPG. The CDR3 reads in full as CASGLDRDRSPGAFF. The chain has TRBV12-5 and TRBJ1-1, with 7 bases lining up with TRBD1. The read halts 3 residues ahead of the CDR3 end, with the missing end drawn from the germline J gene. This CDR3 has 15 amino acids. Per the germline V gene, CDR1 is LGHNT and CDR2 is FRNRAP.

There are many counts of this clone. The read comes to an end 3 residues before the CDR3 does, leaving the germline J gene to fill in the end. The rearrangement joins TRBV6-2 or TRBV6-3 to TRBJ2-3; unclear D gene. Germline CDR1 reads MNHEY; CDR2 reads SVGEGT. V gave up 7 bases and J gave up 2 bases, with 13 bases separating them. This CDR3 comprises 14 residues. The part of the CDR3 DNA that was read is TGTGCCAGCACACCTGACTTCTACACAGATACG. The encoded protein is CASTPDFYTDT. In full, the CDR3 is CASTPDFYTDTQYF.

This clone showed up many times. The sequenced fragment ends 3 residues before the CDR3 boundary, so the rest is inferred from the germline J gene. The rearrangement uses TRBV20-1 and TRBJ1-2; tentative D call: TRBD1 (5 bases). With 2 bases removed from V and 5 bases from J, the gap between germline ends came to 6 bases. The CDR3 is 11 amino acids. The V gene's germline CDR1 is DFQATT and CDR2 SNEGSKA (reference sequence). Partial CDR3 DNA: TGCAGTGCTAGACAGGGATATGGC. It specifies CSARQGYG. The CDR3, in full, reads CSARQGYGYTF.

At least ten counts were recorded for this clone. The CDR3 extends 3 residues past the end of the read, so its final part is completed from the germline J gene. This chain joins TRBV19 and TRBJ2-3, with D possibly TRBD1 on 5 matching bases. The germline V gene encodes CDR1 LNHDA and CDR2 SQIVND (reference sequence). This CDR3 spans 16 amino acids. V shed 4 bases and J shed 0 bases, with 14 bases lying between them. The CDR3 sequence: CASSNLMGRSTDTQYF. CDR3 DNA (partial): TGTGCCAGTAGTAACCTCATGGGGCGTAGCACAGATACG.

This clone was found many times. The read finishes 3 residues shy of the CDR3 end, and the germline J gene is used to complete it. The V call is TRBV19, the J call TRBJ2-3, with TRBD1 matching 8 bases. The CDR3 consists of 19 residues. Germline CDR1 reads LNHDA; CDR2 reads SQIVND (reference sequence). V lost 1 base, J lost 5 bases, and 17 bases stayed unmatched. The CDR3 here is CASSIGGINRGWHGDTQYF. CDR3 bases read: TGTGCCAGTAGTATAGGCGGGATAAACAGGGGGTGGCATGGAGATACG.

This clone was observed at least ten times. The read is 3 residues too short to cover the CDR3 end, so that end is filled in from the germline J gene. The chain is built from TRBV2 and TRBJ2-7; 11 bases are a match to TRBD2. This CDR3 is 17 amino acids long. Germline values: CDR1 SNHLY, CDR2 FYNNEI. Losses at the gene ends were 2 bases for V and 2 bases for J; bases not matched to a gene: 8. The CDR3 bases that were read are TGTGCCAGCAGTGAATTAGCGGGGGGGGACCGAACCTACGAG. Translation gives CASSELAGGDRTYE. The full CDR3 sequence reads CASSELAGGDRTYEQYF.

This clone showed up many times. The CDR3 is cut off 3 residues early in the read; its end comes from the germline J gene. The rearrangement uses TRBV6-1 and TRBJ1-2, with a possible D match to TRBD1 (5 bases). The germline V gene encodes CDR1 MNHNS and CDR2 SASEGT. V was pared by 0 bases and J by 5 bases, with 7 bases between. This CDR3 contains 13 residues. The part of the CDR3 DNA that was read is TGTGCCAGCAGTGAAGCGTCAGGGTATGGC. It yields the protein CASSEASGYG. The whole CDR3 protein is CASSEASGYGYTF.

This clone showed up many times. The CDR3 end is not reached by the read, which stops 3 residues before it; the germline J gene fills it in. J is TRBJ1-3 and V is TRBV5-4, with a weak D call TRBD1 (5 bases). Germline CDR1 is SGHNT and CDR2 is YYREEE (reference sequence). This CDR3 contains 16 residues. Trimming left V 0 bases short and J 0 bases short, with 10 bases between. The CDR3 protein is CASSLDLGGSGNTIYF. Incomplete CDR3 DNA: TGTGCCAGCAGCTTGGATCTCGGGGGCTCTGGAAACACC.

This clone was observed at least ten times. The read finishes 3 residues shy of the CDR3 end, and the germline J gene is used to complete it. V usage is TRBV6-2 or TRBV6-3 and J usage is TRBJ2-7; D possibly corresponds to TRBD1 (6 bases). Germline CDR1 is MNHEY and CDR2 is SVGEGT. The CDR3 contains 17 residues. V was cut by 8 bases and J by 1 base, with 24 bases left in between. The CDR3 DNA, read in part, is TGTGCCAGCCTACCGGGTGGGAGACAGGCGCTATCCTACGAG. This codes for CASLPGGRQALSYE. The whole CDR3 reads CASLPGGRQALSYEQYF.

This clone was counted ten times or more. The CDR3 bases that were read are TGTGCCAGCAGCCCTCTAGCGGGGGGGCCGTCCGGGGAG. Protein sequence: CASSPLAGGPSGE. From start to end, the CDR3 is CASSPLAGGPSGELFF. The rearrangement joins TRBV7-6 to TRBJ2-2; 12 bases line up with TRBD2. The read gets to within 3 residues of the CDR3 end, and the germline J gene fills in the rest. Germline-derived CDR1 and CDR2 are SGHVS and FNYEAQ. The V and J ends lost 5 bases and 6 bases, in that order; junction bases with no gene match: 7. The CDR3 has 16 amino acids.

This clone is classed as medium-sized (0.01 to 0.1%). The read halts 3 residues ahead of the CDR3 end, with the missing end drawn from the germline J gene. The rearrangement joins TRBV7-2 to TRBJ2-1; the match to TRBD2 covers 10 bases. The CDR3 sequence is 15 residues long. The junction had 3 bases not matched to a gene; V was cut back by 1 base and J by 6 bases. The germline gives CDR1 SGHTA, CDR2 FQGNSA. The CDR3 bases that were read are TGTGCCAGCAGCTTAGGGGCTAGCGGGGGCAATGAG. This encodes CASSLGASGGNE. The whole CDR3 is CASSLGASGGNEQFF.

This clone was picked up many times. Read data end 3 residues before the CDR3 end; the end is taken from the germline J gene. The chain has TRBV19 and TRBJ1-5, with 7 bases lining up with TRBD1. The CDR3 spans 15 residues. Germline V gene data show CDR1 as LNHDA and CDR2 as SQIVND (reference sequence). Unmatched junction bases numbered 4, after V lost 3 bases and J lost 2 bases. The CDR3 is CASSISTGGNQPQHF. Partial CDR3 DNA: TGTGCCAGTAGTATCTCAACAGGGGGCAATCAGCCC.

This clone was seen many times. CDR3 bases read: TGCAGCGTGTCCGGGACTAGCGGCAACAATGAG. Translation gives CSVSGTSGNNE. The whole CDR3 reads CSVSGTSGNNEQFF. The chain joins TRBV29-1 to TRBJ2-1; 11 bases line up with TRBD2. The CDR3 goes on 3 residues after the read ends, and that part is filled in from the germline J gene. The V gene's germline CDR1 is SQVTM and CDR2 ANQGSEA. The junction had 6 bases not matched to a gene; V was cut back by 6 bases and J by 5 bases. This CDR3 has 14 residues.

Judged by abundance, this clone is medium-sized (0.01 to 0.1%). The read finishes 3 residues shy of the CDR3 end, and the germline J gene is used to complete it. The J gene is TRBJ1-2, the V gene TRBV29-1, with TRBD1 matching 10 bases. V dropped 3 bases and J dropped 5; count of bases not matched to a gene: 3. Looked up from germline, CDR1 is SQVTM and CDR2 is ANQGSEA. CDR3 size: 13 residues. The CDR3 region is CSVDGQGVYGYTF. CDR3 bases read: TGCAGCGTTGACGGACAGGGGGTGTATGGC. The entire variable domain, with the rest obtained from reference TRBV29-1 and TRBJ1-2, is as follows: SAVISQKPSRDICQRGTSLTIQCQVDSQVTMMFWYRQQPGQSLTLIATANQGSEATYESGFVIDKFPISRPNLTFSTLTVSNMSPEDSSIYLCSVDGQGVYGYTFGSGTRLTVV.

This clone has at least ten counts. With the read ending 3 residues before the CDR3 end, the germline J gene is used to fill in that end. This chain links TRBV5-1 with TRBJ2-1; D might be TRBD2 (5 bases). In germline, CDR1 is SGHRS, CDR2 YFSETQ. Trimming stripped 6 bases from V and 6 bases from J, with 10 bases between. CDR3 length: 12 residues. The CDR3 DNA, read in part, is TGCGCCAGCACCCAGGCGGGCAATGAG. Translation: CASTQAGNE. The full CDR3 reads CASTQAGNEQFF.

This clone was recorded at least ten times. With the read ending 3 residues before the CDR3 end, the germline J gene is used to fill in that end. V is TRBV5-5 and J is TRBJ1-4, with D possibly matching TRBD1 (6 bases). Deletions cut 1 base from V and 6 bases from J, with 10 bases between. Germline V gene data show CDR1 as SGHKS and CDR2 as YYEKEE (reference sequence). This CDR3 spans 14 amino acids. The CDR3 spells CASSLYREDEKLFF. Incomplete CDR3 DNA: TGTGCCAGCAGCTTGTACAGGGAAGATGAAAAA.